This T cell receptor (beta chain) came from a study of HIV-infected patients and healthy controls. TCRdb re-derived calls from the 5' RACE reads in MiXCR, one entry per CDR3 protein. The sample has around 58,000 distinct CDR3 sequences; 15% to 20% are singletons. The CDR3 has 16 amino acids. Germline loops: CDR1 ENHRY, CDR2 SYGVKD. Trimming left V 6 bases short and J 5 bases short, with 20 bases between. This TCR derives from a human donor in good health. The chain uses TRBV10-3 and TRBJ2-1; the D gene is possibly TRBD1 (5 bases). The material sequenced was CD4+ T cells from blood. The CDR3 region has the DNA TGTGCCATCAGCCCGCAAGACCCAAAGACAGACAATGAGCAGTTCTTC. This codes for CAISPQDPKTDNEQFF.